This TCR beta chain was sequenced for a study of tissue T cells after allogeneic stem cell transplantation. The table came from immunoSEQ multiplex PCR; TCRdb's copy has only in-frame clones and leaves some out. Among roughly 5,000 clones, roughly 47% were seen once, and the ten largest hold roughly 3%. Broader study findings: Anatomically similar tissues had similar TCR repertoires within each patient. Blood and spleen captured only part of the tissue TCR repertoire.

Time point noted: mouse harvest day 7 after allogeneic transplant. The graft held 10^6 splenic CD5+ T cells and 10^7 T-cell-depleted bone marrow cells. This CDR3 spans 14 amino acids. The germline gives CDR1 KGHPV, CDR2 FQNQEV (reference sequence). The V and J ends lost 2 bases and 4 bases respectively, with 9 bases between them. About this clone: Its antigen is unknown. Gene names follow the mouse nomenclature. The read stops 1 residue short of the end of the CDR3; the missing end is completed from the germline J gene.

The origin of this receptor is a female BALB/c mouse given C57BL/6 T cells with graft-versus-host disease after an allogeneic hematopoietic cell transplant. The specimen sequenced was skin. The V call is TRBV26, the J call TRBJ1-3, with TRBD1 as a possible D gene (6 bases). The DNA read from the CDR3 is TGTGCCAGCAGTCTGGGCAGGGGAGGAAATACGCTCTAT. Translating it yields CASSLGRGGNTLY. The entire CDR3 sequence reads CASSLGRGGNTLYF.